These 30 T cell receptor beta chains originate from one sample sequenced in a study of lymphopenia after photon versus proton radiotherapy. Some clones are missing from TCRdb's copy, which holds only in-frame ones; the method was immunoSEQ multiplex PCR. The sample has tens of thousands of clones, roughly 80% seen once; the top ten hold approximately 2%. The sequenced sample was peripheral blood, obtained from a patient treated with proton-based radiotherapy. These receptors originate from a man aged 55 to 70 with pancreatic cancer.

This chain links TRBV4-1 with TRBJ1-4, with no clear D. The CDR3 totals 15 residues. The germline V gene encodes CDR1 MGHRA and CDR2 YSYEKL. V was cut by 3 bases and J by 4 bases, with 12 bases left in between. The CDR3 region is CASSHTIRVNEKLFF. CDR3 DNA: TGCGCCAGCAGCCACACGATAAGGGTTAATGAAAAACTGTTTTTT.

V gene TRBV29-1 combines with J gene TRBJ1-1; 7 bases match TRBD1. Trimming removed 0 bases from V and 4 bases from J; junction bases left unmatched: 8. The CDR3 spans 15 residues. Germline V lookup: CDR1 SQVTM, CDR2 ANQGSEA. DNA for the CDR3: TGCAGCGTTGAAGATCGGGGCAGGGGGGCCACTGAAGCTTTCTTT. Its protein is CSVEDRGRGATEAFF.

The V and J genes are TRBV28 and TRBJ2-1; TRBD2 matches at 9 bases. V was clipped by 5 bases and J by 2 bases; unmatched bases: 4. This CDR3 region has 15 residues. CDR1 and CDR2 from the germline V gene are MDHEN and SYDVKM. The CDR3 loop reads CASSTGTSTYNEQFF. CDR3 in DNA: TGTGCCAGCAGTACCGGGACTAGCACCTACAATGAGCAGTTCTTC.

This clone was seen just once. The gene calls are TRBV5-8 and TRBJ1-3, with no clear D. Germline values: CDR1 SGHTS, CDR2 YDEGEE. This CDR3 is built from 18 residues. Trimming removed 3 bases from V and 6 bases from J, with 25 bases in between. The CDR3 sequence: CASSSLTGSLGIQNTIYF. The CDR3 DNA follows: TGTGCCAGCAGCTCCCTTACCGGGTCCCTTGGGATTCAAAACACCATATATTTT.

This chain joins TRBV11-2 and TRBJ2-1; 9 nucleotides agree with TRBD1. Losses at the gene ends were 5 bases for V and 9 bases for J; bases not matched to a gene: 11. CDR3 length equals 15 residues. The V gene's germline CDR1 is SGHAT and CDR2 FQNNGV. The CDR3 DNA is TGTGCCAGCAGCGCATCCGGGACAGGGTTAGGTGAGCAGTTCTTC. This codes for CASSASGTGLGEQFF. Supplemented by reference TRBV11-2 and TRBJ2-1, the full variable domain reads EAGVAQSPRYKIIEKRQSVAFWCNPISGHATLYWYQQILGQGPKLLIQFQNNGVVDDSQLPKDRFSAERLKGVDSTLKIQPAKLEDSAVYLCASSASGTGLGEQFFGPGTRLTVL.

In this sample, this clone turned up a few times. The chain recombines TRBV28 with TRBJ2-1; 12 bases fit TRBD2. V lost 3 bases to trimming and J lost 8 bases; unmatched junction nucleotides: 8. CDR3 length: 16 residues. The germline V gene has CDR1 MDHEN and CDR2 SYDVKM. CDR3 in DNA: TGTGCCAGCAGTTTTTCGCTAGCGGGAGGGATATATGAGCAGTTCTTC. It yields the protein CASSFSLAGGIYEQFF. The full variable domain, in which reference TRBV28 and TRBJ2-1 provide the parts outside the CDR3, is DVKVTQSSRYLVKRTGEKVFLECVQDMDHENMFWYRQDPGLGLRLIYFSYDVKMKEKGDIPEGYSVSREKKERFSLILESASTNQTSMYLCASSFSLAGGIYEQFFGPGTRLTVL.

The J gene is TRBJ1-1, the V gene TRBV11-1; tentative D call: TRBD1 (6 bases). This CDR3 is 13 amino acids long. Germline V gene lookup returns CDR1 SGHAT and CDR2 FQDESV (reference sequence). Deletions cut 8 bases from V and 0 bases from J, with 10 bases between. DNA for the CDR3: TGTGCCAGCGCGGGACAAATGAACACTGAAGCTTTCTTT. Protein product: CASAGQMNTEAFF. Based on the CDR3 plus reference TRBV11-1 and TRBJ1-1, the full variable domain is EAEVAQSPRYKITEKSQAVAFWCDPISGHATLYWYRQILGQGPELLVQFQDESVVDDSQLPKDRFSAERLKGVDSTLKIQPAELGDSAMYLCASAGQMNTEAFFGQGTRLTVV.

As to this clone: Germline and junction disagree at one end, which may indicate a read error. This chain connects TRBV29-1 to TRBJ2-7; D is unclear. Germline-derived CDR1 and CDR2 are SQVTM and ANQGSEA. The CDR3 is made up of 12 amino acids. The CDR3 region has the DNA TGCAGCGTCCCAGTGGCTGCGTACGAGCGGTACTTC. This encodes CSVPVAAYERYF.

The V gene is TRBV11-3, the J gene TRBJ2-5, with unresolved D. Trimming shortened V by 6 bases and J by 2 bases, and 7 bases separated the two germline ends. CDR1 and CDR2 (germline): SGHNT, YENEEA. The CDR3 spans 12 residues. Here the CDR3 DNA reads TGTGCCAGCAGAGGACGGCAAGAGACCCAGTACTTC. Amino acid sequence: CASRGRQETQYF.

A word on this clone: A read error may account for a junction end that differs from germline. The gene calls are TRBV28 and TRBJ2-7; D assignment may be TRBD1 or TRBD2 (5 bases each). The CDR3 has 12 residues. CDR1 and CDR2 from the germline V gene are MDHEN and SYDVKM. The CDR3 DNA is TGTGCCAGCAGTTTAGGGATAGGGGACCAAAGCTTC. Translated: CASSLGIGDQSF.

The chain employs TRBV5-1 and TRBJ2-6; the D gene is possibly TRBD2 (6 bases). In germline, CDR1 is SGHRS, CDR2 YFSETQ. There are 20 residues in the CDR3. The V end lost 1 base, the J end lost 0 bases, and 20 bases lay between the germline ends. The CDR3 region is CASSLFSPAEGFSGANVLTF. The CDR3 DNA follows: TGCGCCAGCAGCTTGTTTTCGCCCGCGGAGGGATTCTCTGGGGCCAACGTCCTGACTTTC.

The rearrangement links TRBV10-2 to TRBJ2-5; D is unresolved. Looked up from germline, CDR1 is WSHSY and CDR2 is SAAADI. V was cut by 8 bases and J by 2 bases, with 12 bases left in between. There are 13 residues in the CDR3. The CDR3 sequence: CASGTTKQETQYF. The CDR3 nucleotides read TGCGCCAGCGGAACAACAAAACAAGAGACCCAGTACTTC.

The rearrangement joins TRBV11-2 to TRBJ2-1, with 11 bases fitting TRBD2. J lost 9 bases, V lost 4 bases, and 11 bases had no gene match. The CDR3 covers 16 residues. Germline assignment: CDR1 SGHAT and CDR2 FQNNGV. The CDR3: CASSSLAGGRSSEQFF. CDR3 coding DNA: TGTGCCAGCAGCTCCTTAGCGGGAGGGCGATCAAGTGAGCAGTTCTTC.

V gene TRBV29-1 combines with J gene TRBJ2-1, with D perhaps matching TRBD1 (5 bases). From germline, CDR1 is SQVTM and CDR2 ANQGSEA. CDR3 length: 14 amino acids. Trimming stripped 6 bases from V and 3 bases from J, with 15 bases between. The DNA for the CDR3 is TGCAGCGTGGGTACCGTGGGGCTCTACAATGAGCAGTTCTTC. Translation gives CSVGTVGLYNEQFF.

This chain connects TRBV19 to TRBJ1-2; D is uncertain. This CDR3 is 13 amino acids long. Germline V gene data show CDR1 as LNHDA and CDR2 as SQIVND (reference sequence). Trimming shortened V by 0 bases and J by 4 bases, and 6 bases separated the two germline ends. Here the CDR3 reads CASSIEAGYGYTF. DNA for the CDR3: TGTGCCAGTAGTATAGAGGCAGGCTATGGCTACACCTTC.

This chain uses TRBV9 with TRBJ2-3; 8 bases are a match to TRBD2. This CDR3 comprises 15 residues. The germline CDR1 and CDR2 sequences are SGDLS and YYNGEE. Trimming cost V 0 bases and J 5 bases; bases outside gene matches: 5. The CDR3, as DNA: TGTGCCAGCAGCGTAGAGCCCAGCGGGAGAGATACGCAGTATTTT. Amino acid sequence: CASSVEPSGRDTQYF.

The chain carries TRBV7-2 and TRBJ1-4, with D perhaps TRBD1 (5 bases). This CDR3 spans 17 amino acids. From germline, CDR1 is SGHTA and CDR2 FQGNSA. Trimming removed 5 bases at V and 4 bases at J, with 20 bases between. The DNA for the CDR3 is TGTGCCAGCAGCAAGGGACCCACAGGCTTGGGTAATGAAAAACTGTTTTTT. Amino acids: CASSKGPTGLGNEKLFF.

The chain couples TRBV30 to TRBJ1-3, with no clear D. The V end was cut by 1 base, the J end by 7 bases, with 23 bases between. The germline gives CDR1 GTSNPN, CDR2 SVGIG (reference sequence). The CDR3 consists of 17 residues. The CDR3 DNA reads TGTGCCTGGAGTGGTAGCCACGGAGGAAAGTTATGGAACACCATATATTTT. It codes for CAWSGSHGGKLWNTIYF.

The chain is built from TRBV25-1 and TRBJ1-5; 8 bases line up with TRBD1. Germline lookup yields CDR1 MGHDK and CDR2 SYGVNS. The length of the CDR3 is 16 residues. The V gene end was trimmed by 3 bases and the J gene end by 3 bases; junction bases not matched to a gene: 7. Written as DNA, the CDR3 is TGTGCCAGCAGTGACCGACCGGGACAGGACAATCAGCCCCAGCATTTT. Protein sequence: CASSDRPGQDNQPQHF.

The rearrangement uses TRBV5-5 and TRBJ2-2; 7 nucleotides agree with TRBD1. CDR1 SGHKS and CDR2 YYEKEE come from the germline V gene (reference sequence). The CDR3 extends over 13 amino acids. Germline trimming cut 5 bases from V and 7 bases from J; bases unmatched to any gene: 5. CDR3 amino acids: CASRLQGYGELFF. Written as DNA, the CDR3 is TGTGCCAGCAGATTACAGGGGTACGGGGAGCTGTTTTTT. The full variable domain, its missing parts supplied by reference TRBV5-5 and TRBJ2-2, is DAGVTQSPTHLIKTRGQQVTLRCSPISGHKSVSWYQQVLGQGPQFIFQYYEKEERGRGNFPDRFSARQFPNYSSELNVNALLLGDSALYLCASRLQGYGELFFGEGSRLTVL.

The count of this clone is one. V usage is TRBV18 and J usage is TRBJ2-3; tentative D call: TRBD1 (6 bases). This CDR3 is built from 14 residues. The ends were cut back, 3 bases at V and 0 bases at J, with 7 bases in the middle. Germline CDR1 and CDR2: KGHSH and LQKENI. The CDR3 protein is CASSPGQSTDTQYF. CDR3 DNA: TGTGCCAGCTCACCTGGACAGAGCACAGATACGCAGTATTTT. The variable domain in full, completed from reference TRBV18 and TRBJ2-3, reads NAGVMQNPRHLVRRRGQEARLRCSPMKGHSHVYWYRQLPEEGLKFMVYLQKENIIDESGMPKERFSAEFPKEGPSILRIQQVVRGDSAAYFCASSPGQSTDTQYFGPGTRLTVL.

There are a few counts of this clone. This chain links TRBV2 with TRBJ2-1; 11 positions match TRBD2. V was clipped by 8 bases and J by 0 bases; unmatched bases: 15. The CDR3 contains 19 residues. The V gene's germline CDR1 is SNHLY and CDR2 FYNNEI. CDR3 amino acids: CASGMTSGIGLSSYNEQFF. CDR3 DNA: TGTGCCAGCGGTATGACTAGCGGGATAGGCTTGAGCTCCTACAATGAGCAGTTCTTC.

This rearrangement joins TRBV28 to TRBJ2-7, with TRBD1 matching over 7 bases. The V gene's germline CDR1 is MDHEN and CDR2 SYDVKM. The CDR3 contains 16 residues. After removal of 5 bases from V and 4 bases from J, the junction contained 14 bases not matched to a gene. In DNA form, the CDR3 reads TGTGCCAGCAGTCTTTACGGGACAGCAAAGGAATACGAGCAGTACTTC. Translating it yields CASSLYGTAKEYEQYF.

V is TRBV5-4 and J is TRBJ2-7, with 9 bases identical to TRBD2. Trimming removed 0 bases from V and 2 bases from J; junction bases left unmatched: 6. There are 16 residues in the CDR3. The germline gives CDR1 SGHNT, CDR2 YYREEE (reference sequence). The CDR3 DNA reads as TGTGCCAGCAGCTTGGCCAGGGCGGGAGGGCCCTACGAGCAGTACTTC. Protein: CASSLARAGGPYEQYF. Full variable domain (missing parts from reference TRBV5-4 and TRBJ2-7): ETGVTQSPTHLIKTRGQQVTLRCSSQSGHNTVSWYQQALGQGPQFIFQYYREEENGRGNFPPRFSGLQFPNYSSELNVNALELDDSALYLCASSLARAGGPYEQYFGPGTRLTVT.

The rearrangement links TRBV9 to TRBJ1-2; no reliable D call. Trimming cost V 3 bases and J 8 bases, with 20 bases left between them. The CDR3 consists of 15 residues. Germline CDR1 and CDR2: SGDLS and YYNGEE. The CDR3 sequence is CASSGRNAVSGGYTF. CDR3 in DNA: TGTGCCAGCAGCGGTAGGAACGCGGTGAGTGGAGGCTACACCTTC.

V is TRBV10-2 and J is TRBJ2-7; 9 bases match TRBD1. Germline V CDR1 and CDR2: WSHSY, SAAADI. Trimming removed 6 bases from V and 1 base from J; junction bases left unmatched: 19. CDR3 length equals 19 residues. The CDR3 region has the DNA TGCGCCAGCAGCCCAACCGGGGTGGGACAGGGAAGAAGTTCCTACGAGCAGTACTTC. This translates into CASSPTGVGQGRSSYEQYF.

This chain links TRBV2 with TRBJ2-2; a possible D gene is TRBD2 (6 bases). The CDR3 totals 14 residues. CDR1 and CDR2 from the germline V gene are SNHLY and FYNNEI. With 4 bases removed from V and 9 bases from J, the gap between germline ends came to 15 bases. In DNA, the CDR3 is TGTGCCAGCAGTGGTGTTAGCGGACTCTGGGAGCTGTTTTTT. Amino acids: CASSGVSGLWELFF. Combining the CDR3 with reference TRBV2 and TRBJ2-2 gives the whole variable domain EPEVTQTPSHQVTQMGQEVILRCVPISNHLYFYWYRQILGQKVEFLVSFYNNEISEKSEIFDDQFSVERPDGSNFTLKIRSTKLEDSAMYFCASSGVSGLWELFFGEGSRLTVL.

This chain links TRBV5-6 with TRBJ1-5; maybe TRBD1 (6 bases). Germline V gives CDR1 SGHDT, CDR2 YYEEEE. The V and J ends lost 3 bases and 0 bases respectively, with 7 bases between them. CDR3 length: 14 amino acids. CDR3 coding DNA: TGTGCCAGCAGCTCAGGGGTTAGCAATCAGCCCCAGCATTTT. Its translation is CASSSGVSNQPQHF. The variable domain in full, completed from reference TRBV5-6 and TRBJ1-5, reads DAGVTQSPTHLIKTRGQQVTLRCSPKSGHDTVSWYQQALGQGPQFIFQYYEEEERQRGNFPDRFSGHQFPNYSSELNVNALLLGDSALYLCASSSGVSNQPQHFGDGTRLSIL.

V is TRBV11-3 and J is TRBJ2-3; D remains unclear. The CDR3 loop spans 14 amino acids. Trimming cost V 5 bases and J 2 bases, with 11 bases left between them. Germline CDR1 and CDR2: SGHNT and YENEEA. The CDR3 DNA sequence: TGTGCCAGCAGCGGACGACTGAACACAGATACGCAGTATTTT. Translating gives CASSGRLNTDTQYF.

On this clone itself: One end of the junction is discordant with germline, which a read error may explain. This chain uses TRBV6-6 with TRBJ2-7; the D gene is possibly TRBD1 (6 bases). CDR1 is MNHNY, CDR2 SVGAGI, per germline (reference sequence). The length of the CDR3 is 14 residues. DNA of the CDR3: TGTGCCAGCAGATCCAATCCGGGACAAGAAGGAGGAGGCTTC. This translates into CASRSNPGQEGGGF.